The 2 T cell receptor beta chains reported below all come from one sample, sequenced in a study of shared clonotypes between healthy human individuals. Data came from immunoSEQ multiplex PCR; TCRdb stores just in-frame clones and leaves some out. This table has more than 600,000 clones, just over 90% appearing once. Terminally differentiated effector memory CD45RA+ cells were excluded by CCR7 positive selection of CD45RO-negative cells. Sequencing was carried out using naive CD8+ T cells sorted from blood. The receptors were gathered from a man between 25 and 39 years old in good health.

V usage is TRBV27 and J usage is TRBJ2-7; 8 positions match TRBD1. CDR1 and CDR2 (germline): MNHEY, SMNVEV (reference sequence). This CDR3 spans 13 amino acids. V lost 5 bases to trimming and J lost 6 bases; unmatched junction nucleotides: 6. CDR3 residues: CASSLGTGGEQYF. The CDR3, as DNA: TGTGCCAGCAGTCTCGGAACAGGGGGCGAGCAGTACTTC.

The count of this clone is one. The rearrangement links TRBV18 to TRBJ1-1; 9 nucleotides line up with TRBD1. The CDR3 is made up of 15 amino acids. CDR1 is KGHSH, CDR2 LQKENI, per germline. After removal of 4 bases from V and 1 base from J, the junction contained 4 bases not matched to a gene. The CDR3 nucleotides read TGTGCCAGCTCACATCGACAGGGGGGGAACACTGAAGCTTTCTTT. It specifies CASSHRQGGNTEAFF.